These 22 T cell receptor beta chains share one sample of origin, sequenced in a study of T cells after yellow fever vaccination. Each CDR3 protein is one row after TCRdb ran MiXCR on the 5' RACE reads. Here the sample spans about 320,000 distinct CDR3 sequences, 3.5% to 4.5% being singletons. Sequencing was performed on PBMCs, taken 15 days after the yellow fever booster vaccination. The receptors here all came from a man between 18 and 35 years old who received the YFV17D yellow fever vaccine.

This clonotype showed up just a few times. The chain links TRBV20-1 to TRBJ2-2; 9 bases align to TRBD1. CDR1 is DFQATT, CDR2 SNEGSKA, per germline (reference sequence). V dropped 5 bases and J dropped 5; count of bases not matched to a gene: 9. CDR3 length: 15 residues. The CDR3 loop reads CSAQTGTGYTGELFF. DNA of the CDR3: TGCAGTGCTCAGACCGGGACAGGGTATACCGGGGAGCTGTTTTTT.

In this sample, this clonotype turned up a few times. The chain recombines TRBV7-9 with TRBJ1-5; maybe TRBD1 (6 bases). The germline V and J ends were trimmed by 5 bases and 7 bases, with 12 bases remaining between them. The length of the CDR3 is 13 residues. CDR1 and CDR2 from the germline V gene are SEHNR and FQNEAQ (reference sequence). The CDR3 DNA reads TGTGCCAGCAGCATACAGGGTAGGCAGCCCCAGCATTTT. It encodes CASSIQGRQPQHF. Using reference TRBV7-9 and TRBJ1-5 for the parts outside the CDR3, the full variable domain is DTGVSQNPRHKITKRGQNVTFRCDPISEHNRLYWYRQTLGQGPEFLTYFQNEAQLEKSRLLSDRFSAERPKGSFSTLEIQRTEQGDSAMYLCASSIQGRQPQHFGDGTRLSIL.

There are many counts of this clonotype. This rearrangement joins TRBV15 to TRBJ2-1; 8 bases align to TRBD2. The trim removed 3 bases at V and 6 bases at J, leaving 7 bases unmatched. This CDR3 is built from 15 residues. From germline, CDR1 is LNHNV and CDR2 YYDKDF (reference sequence). The CDR3 DNA follows: TGTGCCACCAGCAGGGGACTAGGGGAGGGCAATGAGCAGTTCTTC. Translated, it gives CATSRGLGEGNEQFF.

The chain combines TRBV5-6 with TRBJ2-1; D call uncertain. CDR1 and CDR2 from the germline V gene are SGHDT and YYEEEE. The CDR3 has 13 residues. Trimming took off 3 bases at V and 7 bases at J, with 11 bases between the two ends. The CDR3 spells CASSYGPPNEQFF. The CDR3 nucleotides are TGTGCCAGCAGCTACGGGCCACCGAATGAGCAGTTCTTC.

This clonotype was observed many times. The chain has TRBV7-8 and TRBJ1-5; TRBD1 matches 7 bases. Germline CDR1 and CDR2: SGHVS and FQNEAQ. This CDR3 is 14 amino acids long. V trimming: 6 bases; J trimming: 1 base; junction bases outside the gene matches: 3. CDR3 residues: CASSDRESNQPQHF. DNA of the CDR3: TGTGCCAGCAGTGACAGGGAAAGCAATCAGCCCCAGCATTTT.

The rearrangement links TRBV12-3 or TRBV12-4 to TRBJ1-5, with no clear D. The V end was cut by 2 bases, the J end by 1 base, with 9 bases between. This CDR3 is 15 amino acids long. Written as DNA, the CDR3 is TGTGCCAGCAGTTTACACCAAAGGAGCAATCAGCCCCAGCATTTT. Translating it yields CASSLHQRSNQPQHF.

This clonotype was counted ten times or more. The gene calls are TRBV12-3 or TRBV12-4 and TRBJ1-1; the D gene is possibly TRBD1 (5 bases). The V and J ends lost 3 bases and 6 bases respectively, with 17 bases between them. The CDR3 extends over 15 amino acids. The CDR3 sequence: CASSFVAGWEAEAFF. DNA of the CDR3: TGTGCCAGCAGTTTCGTGGCAGGGTGGGAGGCTGAAGCTTTCTTT.

The V gene is TRBV4-3, the J gene TRBJ2-3; 12 bases fit TRBD2. Germline assignment: CDR1 LGHNA and CDR2 YSLEER. With V trimmed by 0 bases and J by 9 bases, 10 bases remained unmatched. This CDR3 is 17 amino acids long. The CDR3, as DNA: TGCGCCAGCAGCCAAGACCCAGGACTAGCGGGGAGGGACACGCAGTATTTT. It encodes CASSQDPGLAGRDTQYF.

The J gene is TRBJ2-5, the V gene TRBV4-1; possible D gene TRBD2, 7 bases. Looked up from germline, CDR1 is MGHRA and CDR2 is YSYEKL. The V end was cut by 3 bases, the J end by 3 bases, with 17 bases between. CDR3 length: 16 amino acids. CDR3 protein: CASSHGGGGLKETQYF. The CDR3 DNA reads as TGCGCCAGCAGCCACGGAGGGGGGGGGTTGAAAGAGACCCAGTACTTC.

Worth noting for this clonotype: Being one base from a much bigger clone, this may be a read error. The chain combines TRBV5-1 with TRBJ1-4; perhaps TRBD1 as D (6 bases). Germline CDR1 is SGHRS and CDR2 is YFSETQ. The CDR3 consists of 12 residues. The DNA of the CDR3 is TGCGCCAGCAGCCAGGGGACGGAAAAACTGATTTTT. It encodes CASSQGTEKLIF.

This clonotype has at least ten counts. The gene calls are TRBV25-1 and TRBJ2-5; TRBD1 agrees at 8 bases. This CDR3 spans 14 amino acids. The trim removed 2 bases at V and 5 bases at J, leaving 4 bases unmatched. The germline gives CDR1 MGHDK, CDR2 SYGVNS. CDR3 sequence: CASSEQGASETQYF. The CDR3 nucleotides read TGTGCCAGCAGTGAACAGGGGGCATCGGAGACCCAGTACTTC.

This clonotype showed up many times. V and J are TRBV20-1 and TRBJ2-1; TRBD1 aligns across 7 bases. Germline V gene data show CDR1 as DFQATT and CDR2 as SNEGSKA (reference sequence). The CDR3 spans 15 residues. Trimming at V came to 3 bases and at J to 7 bases, leaving 12 bases not matched to a gene. CDR3 sequence (DNA): TGCAGTGCTAGTGCCATCACAGGGGAGTGGAATGAGCAGTTCTTC. This sequence encodes CSASAITGEWNEQFF.

The rearrangement uses TRBV7-9 and TRBJ1-1, with D unclear. Trimming cost V 3 bases and J 4 bases, with 12 bases left between them. Germline V gene sequence: CDR1 SEHNR, CDR2 FQNEAQ (reference sequence). The CDR3 covers 14 residues. This CDR3 is CASSFGVGSTEAFF. CDR3 DNA sequence: TGTGCCAGCAGCTTCGGGGTGGGGTCCACTGAAGCTTTCTTT.

This clonotype showed up just a few times. The chain recombines TRBV12-3 or TRBV12-4 with TRBJ2-7, with 9 bases lining up with TRBD2. This CDR3 contains 14 residues. V was clipped by 8 bases and J by 5 bases; unmatched bases: 10. CDR3 residues: CASGPAGGADEQYF. The CDR3 region has the DNA TGTGCCAGCGGACCGGCGGGGGGGGCCGACGAGCAGTACTTC.

The chain recombines TRBV6-1 with TRBJ2-1; no definite D call. This CDR3 region has 16 residues. The V gene's germline CDR1 is MNHNS and CDR2 SASEGT. With 1 base removed from V and 3 bases from J, the gap between germline ends came to 13 bases. CDR3 DNA: TGTGCCAGCAGTGAAGGAAGGCAGGCCTTCTACAATGAGCAGTTCTTC. Its translation is CASSEGRQAFYNEQFF.

The table lists this clonotype with a few counts. The CDR3 region is CASSPGQGATGANVLTF. In nucleotides, the CDR3 is TGCGCCAGCAGCCCGGGACAGGGGGCAACTGGGGCCAACGTCCTGACTTTC. V usage is TRBV5-1 and J usage is TRBJ2-6; 12 bases are a match to TRBD1. This CDR3 spans 17 amino acids. J lost 2 bases, V lost 4 bases, and 4 bases had no gene match. Germline CDR1 and CDR2: SGHRS and YFSETQ.

This clonotype was seen many times. The chain joins TRBV14 to TRBJ1-1; D call uncertain. V lost 2 bases to trimming and J lost 2 bases, with 12 bases between them. Germline V gene sequence: CDR1 SGHDN, CDR2 FVKESK. This CDR3 region has 15 residues. The CDR3 sequence is CASSQRQGPNTEAFF. The CDR3 DNA sequence: TGTGCCAGCAGCCAACGACAAGGACCAAACACTGAAGCTTTCTTT.

This clonotype was seen many times. CDR3 in DNA: TGCAGCGCCGTCGGTCCCCTGGAAACAGGGGGGACTGAAGCTTTCTTT. Amino acids: CSAVGPLETGGTEAFF. The V call is TRBV29-1, the J call TRBJ1-1; 8 bases agree with TRBD1. This CDR3 is built from 16 residues. CDR1 is SQVTM, CDR2 ANQGSEA, per germline. Losses at the gene ends were 7 bases for V and 5 bases for J; bases not matched to a gene: 18.

In its sample, this clonotype was seen many times. This CDR3 is CASSPRETYGYTF. In DNA form, the CDR3 reads TGCGCCAGCAGCCCGAGGGAGACCTATGGCTACACCTTC. This sequence joins TRBV5-1 and TRBJ1-2; D not resolved. V was cut by 4 bases and J by 4 bases, with 11 bases left in between. CDR1 is SGHRS and CDR2 is YFSETQ in the germline V gene. The CDR3 loop spans 13 amino acids. Full variable domain (missing parts from reference TRBV5-1 and TRBJ1-2): KAGVTQTPRYLIKTRGQQVTLSCSPISGHRSVSWYQQTPGQGLQFLFEYFSETQRNKGNFPGRFSGRQFSNSRSEMNVSTLELGDSALYLCASSPRETYGYTFGSGTRLTVV.

This clonotype was picked up many times. The chain combines TRBV7-9 with TRBJ1-6; D may be TRBD1 (5 bases). The CDR3 has 13 amino acids. V was shortened by 2 bases and J by 13 bases, with 12 bases between the two germline ends. Germline CDR1 is SEHNR and CDR2 is FQNEAQ (reference sequence). The CDR3 region is CASSLLTGDPLHF. CDR3 coding DNA: TGTGCCAGCAGCTTACTCACCGGGGACCCCCTCCACTTT.

This clonotype was seen a handful of times. The CDR3 is CSAWAGMTYEQYF. The DNA of the CDR3 is TGCAGTGCTTGGGCGGGGATGACCTACGAGCAGTACTTC. J is TRBJ2-7 and V is TRBV20-1; tentative D call: TRBD2 (6 bases). Germline V gene data show CDR1 as DFQATT and CDR2 as SNEGSKA (reference sequence). The CDR3 sequence is 13 residues long. The V and J ends lost 5 bases and 2 bases respectively, with 13 bases between them.

This clonotype was detected a few times. The gene calls are TRBV20-1 and TRBJ1-5, with D hard to call. The ends were cut back, 0 bases at V and 4 bases at J, with 16 bases in the middle. This CDR3 is 16 amino acids long. The germline gives CDR1 DFQATT, CDR2 SNEGSKA (reference sequence). CDR3 protein: CSARDRWGGRNQPQHF. The CDR3 DNA sequence: TGCAGTGCTAGAGATCGTTGGGGAGGAAGGAATCAGCCCCAGCATTTT.